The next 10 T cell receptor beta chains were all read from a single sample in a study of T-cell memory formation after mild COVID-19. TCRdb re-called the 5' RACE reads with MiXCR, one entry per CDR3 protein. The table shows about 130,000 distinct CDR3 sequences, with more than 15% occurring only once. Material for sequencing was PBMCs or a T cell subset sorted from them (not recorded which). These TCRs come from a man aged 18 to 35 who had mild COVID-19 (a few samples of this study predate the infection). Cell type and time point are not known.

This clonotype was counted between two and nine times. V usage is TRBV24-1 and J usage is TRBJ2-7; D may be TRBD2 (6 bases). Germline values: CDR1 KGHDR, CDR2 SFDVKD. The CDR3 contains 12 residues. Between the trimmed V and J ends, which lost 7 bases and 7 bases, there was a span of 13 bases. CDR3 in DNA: TGTGCCACCAGCTCGGCGGGGCTTGAGCAGTACGTC. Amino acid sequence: CATSSAGLEQYV.

Written as DNA, the CDR3 is TGTGCCAGCAGTAAGGACAGGGGAGGCTACACCTTC. This translates into CASSKDRGGYTF. The chain uses TRBV25-1 and TRBJ1-2; 9 nucleotides line up with TRBD1. Per the germline V gene, CDR1 is MGHDK and CDR2 is SYGVNS. The length of the CDR3 is 12 residues. Trimming cost V 5 bases and J 8 bases; bases outside gene matches: 3.

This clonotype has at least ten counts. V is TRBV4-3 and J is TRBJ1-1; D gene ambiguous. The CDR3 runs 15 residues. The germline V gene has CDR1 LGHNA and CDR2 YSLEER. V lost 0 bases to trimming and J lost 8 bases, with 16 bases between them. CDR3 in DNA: TGCGCCAGCAGCCAAGATCTTACTACGGGCCGAGAAGCTTTCTTT. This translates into CASSQDLTTGREAFF.

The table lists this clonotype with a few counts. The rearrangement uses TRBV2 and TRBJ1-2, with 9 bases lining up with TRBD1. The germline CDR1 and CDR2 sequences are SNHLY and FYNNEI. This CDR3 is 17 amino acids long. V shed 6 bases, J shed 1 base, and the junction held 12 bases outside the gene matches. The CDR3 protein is CASSPGQGLFFNYGYTF. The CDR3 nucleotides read TGTGCCAGCAGCCCGGGACAGGGCCTTTTTTTTAACTATGGCTACACCTTC.

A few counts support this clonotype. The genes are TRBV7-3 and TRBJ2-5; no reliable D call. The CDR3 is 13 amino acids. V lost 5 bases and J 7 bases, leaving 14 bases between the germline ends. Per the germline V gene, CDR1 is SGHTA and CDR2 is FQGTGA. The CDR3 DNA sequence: TGTGCCAGCAGCCTAAATCCCCTGGGGACCCAGTACTTC. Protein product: CASSLNPLGTQYF. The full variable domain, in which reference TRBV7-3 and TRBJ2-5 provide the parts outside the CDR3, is GAGVSQTPSNKVTEKGKYVELRCDPISGHTALYWYRQSLGQGPEFLIYFQGTGAADDSGLPNDRFFAVRPEGSVSTLKIQRTERGDSAVYLCASSLNPLGTQYFGPGTRLLVL.

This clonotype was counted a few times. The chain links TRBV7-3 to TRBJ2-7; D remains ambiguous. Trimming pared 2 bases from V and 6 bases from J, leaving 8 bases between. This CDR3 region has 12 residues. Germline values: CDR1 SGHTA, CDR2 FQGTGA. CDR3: CASSLVVSEQYV. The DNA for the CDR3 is TGTGCCAGCAGCTTAGTGGTTAGCGAGCAGTACGTC.

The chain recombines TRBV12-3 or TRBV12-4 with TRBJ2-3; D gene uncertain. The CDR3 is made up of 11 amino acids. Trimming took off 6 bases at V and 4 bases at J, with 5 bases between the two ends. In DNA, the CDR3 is TGTGCCAGCAGATGGGCAGATACGCAGTATTTT. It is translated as CASRWADTQYF.

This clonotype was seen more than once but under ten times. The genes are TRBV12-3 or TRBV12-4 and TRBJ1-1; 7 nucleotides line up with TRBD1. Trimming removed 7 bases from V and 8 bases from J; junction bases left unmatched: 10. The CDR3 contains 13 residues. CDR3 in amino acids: CASNYNHRGEAFF. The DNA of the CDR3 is TGTGCCAGCAACTACAACCACAGGGGCGAAGCTTTCTTT.

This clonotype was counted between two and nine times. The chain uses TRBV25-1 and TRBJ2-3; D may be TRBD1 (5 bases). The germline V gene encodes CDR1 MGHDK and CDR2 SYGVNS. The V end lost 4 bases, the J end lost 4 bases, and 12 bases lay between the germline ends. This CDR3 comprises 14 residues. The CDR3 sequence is CASSARAGSDTQYF. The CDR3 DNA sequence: TGTGCCAGCAGTGCCAGGGCTGGGTCAGATACGCAGTATTTT.

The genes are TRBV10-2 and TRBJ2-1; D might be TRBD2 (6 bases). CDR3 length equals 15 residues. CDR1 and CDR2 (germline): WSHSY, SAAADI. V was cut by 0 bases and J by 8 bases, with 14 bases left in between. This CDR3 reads CASSESSGVGYEQFF. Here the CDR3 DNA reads TGCGCCAGCAGTGAGTCGTCGGGGGTGGGGTATGAGCAGTTCTTC.